The 25 T cell receptor beta chains reported below all come from one sample, sequenced in a study of blood T cell repertoires in COVID-19. The repertoire was sequenced with immunoSEQ multiplex PCR; TCRdb's copy has only in-frame clones and lacks some. The table includes about 120,000 clones, around four fifths detected once. Sequencing was carried out using peripheral blood. These receptors came from an elderly man with active or convalescent COVID-19.

The rearrangement joins TRBV7-8 to TRBJ1-2; 7 positions match TRBD1. The CDR3 sequence is 15 residues long. The V gene's germline CDR1 is SGHVS and CDR2 FQNEAQ. J lost 7 bases, V lost 3 bases, and 11 bases had no gene match. The CDR3, as DNA: TGTGCCAGCAGCTTGTCACAGGGGTTAACCGGTGGCTACACCTTC. It codes for CASSLSQGLTGGYTF.

This clone appeared once. The chain has TRBV5-1 and TRBJ1-2, with 7 positions matching TRBD1. V gave up 4 bases and J gave up 6 bases; unmatched junction bases: 3. Germline lookup yields CDR1 SGHRS and CDR2 YFSETQ. The CDR3 extends over 12 amino acids. CDR3 nucleotide sequence: TGCGCCAGCAGCCCGGGACAGAATGGCTACACCTTC. Translation: CASSPGQNGYTF.

This chain joins TRBV4-2 and TRBJ2-7; D remains ambiguous. Germline V gene sequence: CDR1 LGHNA, CDR2 YNFKEQ. V lost 3 bases and J 2 bases, leaving 5 bases between the germline ends. The CDR3 covers 12 residues. This CDR3 reads CASSQQTYEQYF. In nucleotides, the CDR3 is TGTGCCAGCAGCCAGCAGACCTACGAGCAGTACTTC.

The chain combines TRBV10-1 with TRBJ2-5; TRBD2 is a possible D gene (5 bases). CDR3 length: 14 amino acids. Germline CDR1 reads WNHNN; CDR2 reads SYGVQD (reference sequence). V lost 0 bases, J lost 1 base, and 6 bases lay in between. CDR3 sequence: CASSESGSQETQYF. The CDR3 nucleotides read TGCGCCAGCAGTGAGTCTGGGAGCCAAGAGACCCAGTACTTC.

This clone was recorded a few times. V gene TRBV19 combines with J gene TRBJ1-5; D is ambiguous. The germline V gene encodes CDR1 LNHDA and CDR2 SQIVND (reference sequence). This CDR3 has 13 amino acids. V was trimmed by 3 bases and J by 5 bases, leaving 8 bases between them. The CDR3 DNA follows: TGTGCCAGTAGTATTAGGAGGGATCAGCCCCAGCATTTT. Translated, it gives CASSIRRDQPQHF.

The chain combines TRBV7-9 with TRBJ2-7; the D gene is possibly TRBD2 (6 bases). Germline CDR1 SEHNR, CDR2 FQNEAQ (reference sequence). The CDR3 covers 14 residues. V was pared by 3 bases and J by 7 bases, with 16 bases between. The CDR3 sequence is CASSFSSAAGEQYF. CDR3 sequence (DNA): TGTGCCAGCAGCTTTTCTAGCGCTGCGGGAGAGCAGTACTTC.

The chain couples TRBV5-1 to TRBJ2-5; TRBD2 aligns across 9 bases. Germline loops: CDR1 SGHRS, CDR2 YFSETQ. V lost 4 bases, J lost 1 base, and 2 bases stayed unmatched. The CDR3 sequence is 14 residues long. The CDR3 DNA reads as TGCGCCAGCAGCGGGACTAGCACCCAAGAGACCCAGTACTTC. Translated: CASSGTSTQETQYF.

V is TRBV14 and J is TRBJ1-2, with TRBD1 identical over 7 bases. Trimming cost V 0 bases and J 3 bases; bases outside gene matches: 10. Germline-derived CDR1 and CDR2 are SGHDN and FVKESK. This CDR3 spans 17 amino acids. The CDR3: CASSQEEGAMGYYGYTF. CDR3 DNA: TGTGCCAGCAGCCAAGAAGAGGGGGCGATGGGCTACTATGGCTACACCTTC.

This rearrangement joins TRBV3-1 (or the pseudogene TRBV3-2) to TRBJ1-5; tentative D call: TRBD1 (5 bases). Trimming shortened V by 3 bases and J by 11 bases, and 11 bases separated the two germline ends. The CDR3 totals 12 residues. Germline CDR1 LGHDT, CDR2 YNNKEL (reference sequence). CDR3 DNA: TGTGCCAGCAGCCACCTTCAGGGCGCCCAGCATTTT. Translation: CASSHLQGAQHF.

V gene TRBV21-1 combines with J gene TRBJ1-3; whether TRBD1, the table's D call, matches the DNA was not checked. TRBV21-1 is classified as a pseudogene. This CDR3 is 15 amino acids long. The CDR3 DNA is TGTGCCAGCACAAGACAGGGCCTCTCTGGAAACACCATATATTTT. Translated, it gives CASTRQGLSGNTIYF.

This clone was picked up a small number of times. The chain recombines TRBV7-6 with TRBJ2-1, with a possible D match to TRBD1 (5 bases). The germline V and J ends were trimmed by 1 base and 3 bases, with 10 bases remaining between them. CDR3 length equals 15 residues. Germline CDR1 is SGHVS and CDR2 is FNYEAQ. CDR3 region: CASSLVTTDYNEQFF. CDR3 sequence (DNA): TGTGCCAGCAGCTTAGTTACGACAGACTACAATGAGCAGTTCTTC. The whole variable domain, filled in from reference TRBV7-6 and TRBJ2-1, reads GAGVSQSPRYKVTKRGQDVALRCDPISGHVSLYWYRQALGQGPEFLTYFNYEAQQDKSGLPNDRFSAERPEGSISTLTIQRTEQRDSAMYRCASSLVTTDYNEQFFGPGTRLTVL.

The chain carries TRBV18 and TRBJ1-2, with unresolved D. Trimming stripped 6 bases from V and 2 bases from J, with 7 bases between. Germline values: CDR1 KGHSH, CDR2 LQKENI. CDR3 length: 12 residues. The CDR3 DNA follows: TGTGCCAGCTCCCTCGAGAACTATGGCTACACCTTC. It yields the protein CASSLENYGYTF.

The CDR3 reads CASSFIIGGSQPQHF. CDR3 sequence (DNA): TGTGCCAGCAGTTTTATAATTGGGGGGAGTCAGCCCCAGCATTTT. The chain employs TRBV6-2 or TRBV6-3 and TRBJ1-5, with D possibly matching TRBD1 (5 bases). This CDR3 has 15 amino acids. V was cut by 4 bases and J by 6 bases, with 16 bases left in between. Germline V gives CDR1 MNHEY, CDR2 SVGEGT.

The chain has TRBV7-2 and TRBJ2-7, with D tentatively TRBD2 (6 bases). The V gene's germline CDR1 is SGHTA and CDR2 FQGNSA. Trimming left V 5 bases short and J 0 bases short, with 11 bases between. The CDR3 is made up of 14 amino acids. CDR3: CASSLRRDSYEQYF. In nucleotides, the CDR3 is TGTGCCAGCAGCCTTCGGCGGGACTCCTACGAGCAGTACTTC.

This clone was observed a single time. The V call is TRBV27, the J call TRBJ2-1, with 7 bases identical to TRBD1. The CDR3 runs 15 residues. Germline V gene data show CDR1 as MNHEY and CDR2 as SMNVEV (reference sequence). V shed 2 bases, J shed 3 bases, and the junction held 4 bases outside the gene matches. CDR3 coding DNA: TGTGCCAGCAGTTTACGGGACAGAGACTACAATGAGCAGTTCTTC. Translating it yields CASSLRDRDYNEQFF.

The chain employs TRBV28 and TRBJ2-5; D possibly corresponds to TRBD1 (6 bases). V lost 7 bases and J 5 bases, leaving 20 bases between the germline ends. Germline CDR1 MDHEN, CDR2 SYDVKM. CDR3 length equals 15 residues. CDR3: CASTGRGTPPETQYF. CDR3 bases: TGTGCCAGCACCGGCAGGGGCACCCCGCCGGAGACCCAGTACTTC.

The chain has TRBV11-2 and TRBJ2-5, with 9 bases matching TRBD1. Germline V gene lookup returns CDR1 SGHAT and CDR2 FQNNGV. The CDR3 has 15 residues. The V and J ends lost 1 base and 5 bases, in that order; junction bases with no gene match: 5. The CDR3 loop is CASSLGGTGKETQYF. The CDR3 coding sequence is TGTGCCAGCAGCTTAGGGGGGACAGGGAAGGAGACCCAGTACTTC.

The rearrangement links TRBV7-9 to TRBJ1-3; D unresolved. With 5 bases removed from V and 3 bases from J, the gap between germline ends came to 11 bases. This CDR3 is 14 amino acids long. The V gene's germline CDR1 is SEHNR and CDR2 FQNEAQ (reference sequence). The CDR3 DNA reads TGTGCCAGCAGCGTCGAGAGGAATGGAAACACCATATATTTT. Encoded protein: CASSVERNGNTIYF.

This clone has just one count. CDR3 in amino acids: CASSFGDSYEQYF. As DNA, the CDR3 is TGTGCCAGCAGCTTCGGGGATTCCTACGAGCAGTACTTC. V gene TRBV11-2 combines with J gene TRBJ2-7, with TRBD2 as a possible D gene (5 bases). The CDR3 is 13 residues long. Germline-derived CDR1 and CDR2 are SGHAT and FQNNGV. The V end was cut by 3 bases, the J end by 1 base, with 7 bases between.

This sequence joins TRBV18 and TRBJ1-5; possibly TRBD1 for D (5 bases). The germline V gene has CDR1 KGHSH and CDR2 LQKENI. V dropped 3 bases and J dropped 11 bases, with 17 bases sitting between them. This CDR3 contains 14 residues. This CDR3 is CASSPPGGGPAQHF. The CDR3 region has the DNA TGTGCCAGCTCACCTCCGGGGGGAGGACCAGCCCAGCATTTT.

The chain is built from TRBV29-1 and TRBJ1-1, with 8 nucleotides matching TRBD1. Per germline, CDR1 SQVTM and CDR2 ANQGSEA. The CDR3 extends over 13 amino acids. The junction had 9 bases not matched to a gene; V was cut back by 6 bases and J by 6 bases. The CDR3 DNA is TGCAGCGTGGCCGGACAGGGAGGGCCTGAAGCTTTCTTT. Its translation is CSVAGQGGPEAFF.

The rearrangement joins TRBV6-5 to TRBJ1-2, with TRBD1 matching 7 bases. This CDR3 has 14 residues. Losses at the gene ends were 5 bases for V and 2 bases for J; bases not matched to a gene: 5. Germline V CDR1 and CDR2: MNHEY, SVGAGI. CDR3 DNA: TGTGCCAGCAGTAGGGGGCCGCAGAACTATGGCTACACCTTC. Translation: CASSRGPQNYGYTF.

The count of this clone is one. The chain uses TRBV5-6 and TRBJ2-2; 8 bases agree with TRBD2. Trimming cost V 0 bases and J 6 bases; bases outside gene matches: 7. Germline lookup yields CDR1 SGHDT and CDR2 YYEEEE. The length of the CDR3 is 16 residues. This CDR3 is CASSLAGVAGSGELFF. The CDR3 nucleotides are TGTGCCAGCAGCTTGGCCGGGGTAGCGGGGTCCGGGGAGCTGTTTTTT.

This rearrangement joins TRBV27 to TRBJ2-7; 12 bases map to TRBD2. V gave up 6 bases and J gave up 6 bases; unmatched junction bases: 6. The CDR3 consists of 14 residues. CDR1 MNHEY and CDR2 SMNVEV come from the germline V gene (reference sequence). The CDR3 is CASSLLAGGLEQYF. DNA of the CDR3: TGTGCCAGCAGCCTGCTAGCGGGGGGGCTCGAGCAGTACTTC.

This rearrangement joins TRBV5-1 to TRBJ1-1; no definite D call. Trimming left V 4 bases short and J 8 bases short, with 15 bases between. The CDR3 has 13 residues. Germline-derived CDR1 and CDR2 are SGHRS and YFSETQ. CDR3 in amino acids: CASSPPGGGEAFF. The CDR3 coding sequence is TGCGCCAGCAGCCCCCCCGGTGGAGGGGAAGCTTTCTTT.